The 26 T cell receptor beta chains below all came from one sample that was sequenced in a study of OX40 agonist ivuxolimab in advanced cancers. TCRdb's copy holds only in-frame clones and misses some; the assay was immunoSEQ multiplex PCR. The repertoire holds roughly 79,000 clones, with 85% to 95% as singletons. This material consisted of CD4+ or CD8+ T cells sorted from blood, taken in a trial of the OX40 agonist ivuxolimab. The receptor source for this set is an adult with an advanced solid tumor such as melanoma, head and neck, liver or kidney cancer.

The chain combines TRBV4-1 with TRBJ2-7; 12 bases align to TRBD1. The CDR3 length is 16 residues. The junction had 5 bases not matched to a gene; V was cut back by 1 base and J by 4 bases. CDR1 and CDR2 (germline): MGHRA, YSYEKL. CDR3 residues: CASSQGGTGGMYEQYF. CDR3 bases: TGCGCCAGCAGCCAAGGAGGGACAGGGGGCATGTACGAGCAGTACTTC.

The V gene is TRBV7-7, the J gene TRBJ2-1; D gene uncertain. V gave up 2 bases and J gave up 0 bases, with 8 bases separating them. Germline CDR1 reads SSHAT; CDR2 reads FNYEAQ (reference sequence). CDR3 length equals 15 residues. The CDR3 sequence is CASSLNPSSYNEQFF. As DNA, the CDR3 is TGTGCCAGCAGCTTAAATCCGAGCTCCTACAATGAGCAGTTCTTC.

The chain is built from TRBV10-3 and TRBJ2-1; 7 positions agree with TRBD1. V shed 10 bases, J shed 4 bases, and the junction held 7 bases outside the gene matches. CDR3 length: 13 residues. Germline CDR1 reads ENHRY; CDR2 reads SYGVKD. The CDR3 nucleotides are TGTGCCACGGCCGGGACAGCATACAATGAGCAGTTCTTC. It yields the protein CATAGTAYNEQFF.

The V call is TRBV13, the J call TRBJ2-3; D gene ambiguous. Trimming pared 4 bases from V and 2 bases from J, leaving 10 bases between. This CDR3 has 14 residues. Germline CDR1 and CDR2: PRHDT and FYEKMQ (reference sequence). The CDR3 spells CASSSSLATDTQYF. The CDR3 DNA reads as TGTGCCAGCAGCTCCTCACTGGCCACAGATACGCAGTATTTT. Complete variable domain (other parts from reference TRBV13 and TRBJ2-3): AAGVIQSPRHLIKEKRETATLKCYPIPRHDTVYWYQQGPGQDPQFLISFYEKMQSDKGSIPDRFSAQQFSDYHSELNMSSLELGDSALYFCASSSSLATDTQYFGPGTRLTVL.

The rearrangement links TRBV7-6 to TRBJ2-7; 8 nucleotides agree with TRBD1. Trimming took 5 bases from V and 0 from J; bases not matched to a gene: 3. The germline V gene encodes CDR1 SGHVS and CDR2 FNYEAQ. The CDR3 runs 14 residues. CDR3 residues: CASSPGTGSYEQYF. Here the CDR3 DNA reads TGTGCCAGCAGCCCTGGGACAGGCTCCTACGAGCAGTACTTC.

This chain's CDR3 is CASSRTSGGEDIQYF. In DNA, the CDR3 is TGTGCCAGCAGCCGGACTAGCGGGGGTGAGGACATTCAGTACTTC. The J gene is TRBJ2-4, the V gene TRBV5-6; 13 positions match TRBD2. With 4 bases clipped from V and 8 bases from J, the junction kept 6 bases outside the gene matches. This CDR3 comprises 15 residues. Germline CDR1 SGHDT, CDR2 YYEEEE.

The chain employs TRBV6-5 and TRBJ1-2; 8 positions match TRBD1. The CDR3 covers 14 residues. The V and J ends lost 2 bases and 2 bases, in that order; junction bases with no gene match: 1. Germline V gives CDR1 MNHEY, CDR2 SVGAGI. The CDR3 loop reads CASSYGQGNYGYTF. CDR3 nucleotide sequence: TGTGCCAGCAGTTACGGACAGGGAAACTATGGCTACACCTTC.

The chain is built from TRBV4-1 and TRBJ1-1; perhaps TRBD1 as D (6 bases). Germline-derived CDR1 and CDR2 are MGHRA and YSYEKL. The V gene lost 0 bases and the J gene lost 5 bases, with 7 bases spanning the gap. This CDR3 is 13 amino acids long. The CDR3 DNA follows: TGCGCCAGCAGCCAAGATAGGGGGACTGAAGCTTTCTTT. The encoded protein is CASSQDRGTEAFF.

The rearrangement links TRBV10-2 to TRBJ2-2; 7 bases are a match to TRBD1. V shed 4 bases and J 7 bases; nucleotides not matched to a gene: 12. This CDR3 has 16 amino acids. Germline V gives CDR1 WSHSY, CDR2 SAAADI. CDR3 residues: CASSGLRDSSLGELFF. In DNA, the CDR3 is TGCGCCAGCAGTGGACTCCGGGACAGCTCCCTCGGGGAGCTGTTTTTT.

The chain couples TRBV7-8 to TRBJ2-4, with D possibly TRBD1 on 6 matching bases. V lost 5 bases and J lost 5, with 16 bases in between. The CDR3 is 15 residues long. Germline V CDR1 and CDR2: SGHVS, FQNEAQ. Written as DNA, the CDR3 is TGTGCCAGCAGCCCGATTGAAAGACAGGAAAACATTCAGTACTTC. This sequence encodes CASSPIERQENIQYF.

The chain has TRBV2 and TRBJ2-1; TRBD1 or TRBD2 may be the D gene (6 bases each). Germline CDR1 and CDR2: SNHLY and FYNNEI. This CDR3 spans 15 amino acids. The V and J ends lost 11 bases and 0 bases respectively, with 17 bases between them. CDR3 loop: CAGRGRVSSYNEQFF. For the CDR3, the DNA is TGTGCCGGCCGGGGGCGGGTATCCTCCTACAATGAGCAGTTCTTC.

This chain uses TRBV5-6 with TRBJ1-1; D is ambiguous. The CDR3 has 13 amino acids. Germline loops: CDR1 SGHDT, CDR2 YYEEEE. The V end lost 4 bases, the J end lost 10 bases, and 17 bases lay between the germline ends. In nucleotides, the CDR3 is TGTGCCAGCAGCCCCGGGTCCTCCCCCAGAGCTTTCTTT. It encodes CASSPGSSPRAFF.

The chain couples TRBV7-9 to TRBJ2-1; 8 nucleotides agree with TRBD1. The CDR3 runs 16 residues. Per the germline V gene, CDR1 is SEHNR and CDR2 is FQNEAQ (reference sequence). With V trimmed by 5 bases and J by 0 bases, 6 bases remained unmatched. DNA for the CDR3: TGTGCCAGCAGCCCGCGGACAGGGAGCTCCTACAATGAGCAGTTCTTC. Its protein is CASSPRTGSSYNEQFF.

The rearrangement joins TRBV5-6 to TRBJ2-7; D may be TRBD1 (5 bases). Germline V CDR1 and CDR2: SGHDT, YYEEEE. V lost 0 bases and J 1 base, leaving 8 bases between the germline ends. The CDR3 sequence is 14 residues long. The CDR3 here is CASSLGQRSYEQYF. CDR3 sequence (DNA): TGTGCCAGCAGCTTGGGACAGCGTTCCTACGAGCAGTACTTC.

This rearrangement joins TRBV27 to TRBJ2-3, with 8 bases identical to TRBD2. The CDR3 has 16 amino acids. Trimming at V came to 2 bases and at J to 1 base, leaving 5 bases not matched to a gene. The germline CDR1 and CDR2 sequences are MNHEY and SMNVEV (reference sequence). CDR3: CASSLIKTSGTDTQYF. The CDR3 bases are TGTGCCAGCAGTTTAATCAAGACTAGCGGCACAGATACGCAGTATTTT.

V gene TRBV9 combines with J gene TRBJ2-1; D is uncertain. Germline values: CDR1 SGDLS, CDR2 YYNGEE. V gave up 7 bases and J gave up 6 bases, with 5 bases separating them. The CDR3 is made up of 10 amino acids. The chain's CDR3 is CASRGNEQFF. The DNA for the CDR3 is TGTGCCAGCCGTGGCAATGAGCAGTTCTTC.

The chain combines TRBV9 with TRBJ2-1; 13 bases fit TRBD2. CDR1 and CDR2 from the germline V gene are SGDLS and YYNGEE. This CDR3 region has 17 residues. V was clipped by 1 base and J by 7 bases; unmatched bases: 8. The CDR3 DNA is TGTGCCAGCAGCGTACCGAGGACTAGCGGGGGAGGTAATGAGCAGTTCTTC. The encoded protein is CASSVPRTSGGGNEQFF.

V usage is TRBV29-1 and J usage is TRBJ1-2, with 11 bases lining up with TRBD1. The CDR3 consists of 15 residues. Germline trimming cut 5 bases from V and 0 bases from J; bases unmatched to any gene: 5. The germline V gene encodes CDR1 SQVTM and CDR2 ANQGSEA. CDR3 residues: CSVPGTGGSNYGYTF. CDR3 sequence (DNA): TGCAGCGTTCCCGGGACAGGGGGGTCTAACTATGGCTACACCTTC.

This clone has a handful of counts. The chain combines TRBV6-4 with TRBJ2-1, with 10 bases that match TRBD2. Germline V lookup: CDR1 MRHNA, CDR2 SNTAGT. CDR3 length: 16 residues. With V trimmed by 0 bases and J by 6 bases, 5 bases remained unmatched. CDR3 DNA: TGTGCCAGCAGTGACTCGGTAGCGGGGGGTTTCAATGAGCAGTTCTTC. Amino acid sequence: CASSDSVAGGFNEQFF.

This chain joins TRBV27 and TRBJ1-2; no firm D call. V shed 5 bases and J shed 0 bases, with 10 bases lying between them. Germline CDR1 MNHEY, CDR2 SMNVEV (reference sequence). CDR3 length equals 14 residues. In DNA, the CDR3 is TGTGCCAGCAGTCCCGACCGTACTAACTATGGCTACACCTTC. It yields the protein CASSPDRTNYGYTF.

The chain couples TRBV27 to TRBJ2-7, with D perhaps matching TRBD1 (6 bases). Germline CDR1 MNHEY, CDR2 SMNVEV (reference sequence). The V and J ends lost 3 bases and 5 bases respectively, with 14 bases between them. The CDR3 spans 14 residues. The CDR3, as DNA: TGTGCCAGCAGTTTTCCAGGGGCAGGTAACGAGCAGTACTTC. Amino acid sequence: CASSFPGAGNEQYF.

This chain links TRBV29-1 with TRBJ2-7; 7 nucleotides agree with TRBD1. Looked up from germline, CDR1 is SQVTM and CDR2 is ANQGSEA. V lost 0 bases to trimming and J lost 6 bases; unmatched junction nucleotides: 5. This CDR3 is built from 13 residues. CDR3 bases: TGCAGCGTTGAAGATGGTAGGGGGCTCGAGCAGTACTTC. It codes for CSVEDGRGLEQYF.

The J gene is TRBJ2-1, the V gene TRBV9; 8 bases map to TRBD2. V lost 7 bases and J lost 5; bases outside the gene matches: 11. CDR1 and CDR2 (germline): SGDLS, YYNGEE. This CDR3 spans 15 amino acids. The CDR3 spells CASSFGQRGNNEQFF. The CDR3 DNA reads TGTGCCAGCTCGTTTGGCCAGCGGGGGAACAATGAGCAGTTCTTC. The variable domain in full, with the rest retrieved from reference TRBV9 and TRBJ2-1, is DSGVTQTPKHLITATGQRVTLRCSPRSGDLSVYWYQQSLDQGLQFLIQYYNGEERAKGNILERFSAQQFPDLHSELNLSSLELGDSALYFCASSFGQRGNNEQFFGPGTRLTVL.

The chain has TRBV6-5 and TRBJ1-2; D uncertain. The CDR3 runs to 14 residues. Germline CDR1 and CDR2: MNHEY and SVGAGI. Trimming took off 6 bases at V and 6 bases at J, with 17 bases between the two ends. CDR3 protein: CASSPGRGIDGYTF. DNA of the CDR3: TGTGCCAGCAGCCCTGGACGGGGAATCGATGGCTACACCTTC.

The CDR3 loop reads CASSVNSLYEQYF. The CDR3 DNA is TGTGCCAGCAGCGTGAACAGTCTGTACGAGCAGTACTTC. The rearrangement links TRBV9 to TRBJ2-7; D is unresolved. Germline V CDR1 and CDR2: SGDLS, YYNGEE. CDR3 length: 13 amino acids. V was shortened by 2 bases and J by 4 bases, with 10 bases between the two germline ends.

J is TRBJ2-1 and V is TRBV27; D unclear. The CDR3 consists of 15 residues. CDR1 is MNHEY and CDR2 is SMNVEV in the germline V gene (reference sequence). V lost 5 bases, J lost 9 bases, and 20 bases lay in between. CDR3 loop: CASSPLGWPLTEQFF. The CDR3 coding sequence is TGTGCCAGCAGTCCCTTGGGGTGGCCCCTCACTGAGCAGTTCTTC.